This T cell receptor (beta chain) was obtained from a study of T cell repertoires in cytomegalovirus infection. This CDR3 is 11 amino acids long. Trimming removed 11 bases at V and 9 bases at J, with 15 bases between. Per the germline V gene, CDR1 is MNHNY and CDR2 is SVGAGI (reference sequence). TCRdb analysed the reads with MiXCR anew, one entry per CDR3 protein. Among about 150,000 distinct CDR3 sequences, under 20% were seen once, and the ten largest hold 15% to 20%. Sequencing input: CD8+ T cells from PBMCs. The chain links TRBV6-6 to TRBJ2-3, with D perhaps TRBD1 or TRBD2 (6 bases each). The clonotype was recovered from a human donor in good health (CMV status not recorded). Some clones in this sample may be carry-over from other donors' samples. The CDR3 DNA reads TGTGCCTCGGGGGCGGGAAAAACGCAGTATTTT. Translated: CASGAGKTQYF.